This T cell receptor beta chain was sequenced in a study of shared clonotypes between healthy human individuals (dated by TCRdb to the early 2020s). For the study in its entirety: A few men and a couple of women, aged 18 to 49 years, made up the cohort. To increase sequencing depth and limit assay-specific biases, different laboratories used diverse techniques to prepare libraries and sequence TCR repertoires. Between about 0.9 and 9 billion PBMCs per donor were obtained by leukapheresis. Per donor, three plates each were used for CD4 naive and CD4 memory, two for CD8 naive, and one for CD8 memory. To estimate repertoire size and how much clonotype sharing occurs between individuals, the study deeply sequenced the blood TCR repertoires of several healthy adults.

Results and caveats for the whole study, not just this receptor: Sharing across a handful of donors was observed for around 5% of naive CD4, 3.5% of naive CD8, 2% to 2.5% of memory CD4, and roughly 0.4% of memory CD8 clonotypes. Incomplete sequencing was indicated by rarefaction of sorted-subset datasets, despite the large sequencing depth. Because the study included a small number of donors, the genetic and exposure-history diversity represented was limited. Pairwise subsampling led to the expectation that sequencing depth would affect the degree of clonotype sharing among donors. Compared with non-shared clonotypes, clonotypes shared by all four sorted-subset donors had higher generation probabilities. Sampling was restricted to blood, and TCR repertoires in tissue are likely to differ from TCR repertoires in blood. Naive subsets generally had larger estimated clonotype richness than memory subsets.

The donors were healthy, HIV-negative adults with no recently reported acute infections or vaccinations. Only Caucasian adults living in Nashville, Tennessee, USA were represented among the donors. CD4+ T cells were enriched by magnetic negative selection, after which naive cells were positively selected on CD45RA and the negative fraction was taken as the memory subset. After blood collection by leukapheresis, PBMCs were isolated using Ficoll-Histopaque density gradient centrifugation and then cryopreserved in the vapor phase of liquid nitrogen. Analytical flow cytometry was used to check the purity and quantity of each magnetically sorted T cell population. Each sorted fraction had its genomic DNA isolated and then quantified by UV absorbance on a Nanodrop 2000c. Points on this clone: Its specific antigen is unknown. No much larger clone exists at a distance of one base, and base qualities are not known.

The germline V gene sets CDR1 to SQVTM and CDR2 to ANQGSEA. Trimming removed 7 bases from V and 6 bases from J, leaving 19 bases between the germline ends. The CDR3 runs 13 residues from the cysteine to the phenylalanine. Only CDR3 DNA is held: 39 bases, read in frame from base 1. Using the deep immunoSEQ assay, TCR CDR3 regions were amplified from genomic DNA by multiplex PCR. For each cell subset, the extracted genomic DNA was distributed evenly across all wells of several immunoSEQ 96-well plates, and each plate served as one replicate. For sorted subsets, around 200 ng genomic DNA, equal to some 30,000 T cell genomes, was loaded into each replicate PCR. The purified libraries were quantified using a Qubit 3.0 fluorometer, sized with a Bioanalyzer 2100, and then quantified again using the KAPA Library Quantification kit. Every immunoSEQ 96-well plate was sequenced on a dedicated single-read 150-cycle Illumina NextSeq 550 flow cell. The paper's processing steps were these. Because the immunoSEQ output included only junctional sequences and no quality scores, the filtering could not be the same as the filtering used for full-length reads. Sequences were annotated with PyIR, a Python wrapper for IgBLAST v1.9, and V/J genes and CDR3 were assigned using IMGT germline references. Reads with weak V/J assignments (E-value above 1e-6), missing CDR3, stop codons, out-of-frame junctions, or ambiguous translated residues were removed. A V3J clonotype was defined by an identical inferred V gene, J gene, and CDR3 amino acid sequence. The percentage overlap between two repertoires was calculated by dividing the number of shared unique clonotypes by the size of the smaller repertoire. RTK rarefaction, the Chao1 estimator, and Recon v2.1 estimates of unobserved clonotypes were used to assess repertoire richness. Generation probabilities were computed with OLGA for all TCRbeta clonotypes obtained by the gDNA method from a handful of donors. TCRdb limited this immuneACCESS table to in-frame rearrangements with V and J called. A share of clones is missing; checked studies link under half to unresolved V genes, and the rest is unexplained. V and J calls and clone size come straight from that table; D and trimming were deduced from the DNA. In this sample the table shows a few million clones, more than 90% of which occur a single time. The ten largest clones capture around 0.13% of the sample.

The receptor comes from a man between 18 and 35 years old in good health. The specimen sequenced was naive CD4+ T cells sorted from blood. Explained via the paper, the cell subset or site label denotes: CD45RA+ positively selected. The chain is made from TRBV29-1 and TRBJ2-7; the D gene is perhaps TRBD2, on 5 matching bases. The nucleotide sequence is TGCAGCGCTACGGACCGCGGTGGGAGCGAGCAGTACTTC. It encodes CSATDRGGSEQYF.